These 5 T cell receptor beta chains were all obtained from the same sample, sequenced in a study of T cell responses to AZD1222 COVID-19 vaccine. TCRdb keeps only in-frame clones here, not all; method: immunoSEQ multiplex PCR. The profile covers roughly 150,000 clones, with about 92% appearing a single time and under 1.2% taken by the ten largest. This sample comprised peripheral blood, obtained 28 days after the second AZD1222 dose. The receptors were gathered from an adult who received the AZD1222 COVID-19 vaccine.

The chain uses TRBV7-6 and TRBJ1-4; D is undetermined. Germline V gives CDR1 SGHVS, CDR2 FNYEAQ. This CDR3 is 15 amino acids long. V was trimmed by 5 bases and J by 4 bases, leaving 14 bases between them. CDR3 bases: TGTGCCAGCAGCGCCTGGGCGACGGATAATGAAAAACTGTTTTTT. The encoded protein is CASSAWATDNEKLFF.

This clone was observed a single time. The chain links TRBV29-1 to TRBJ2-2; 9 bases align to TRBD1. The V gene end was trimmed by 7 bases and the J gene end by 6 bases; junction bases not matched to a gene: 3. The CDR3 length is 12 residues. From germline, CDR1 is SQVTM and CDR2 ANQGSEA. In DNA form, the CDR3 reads TGCAGCGCCCGACAGGGGGCCGGGGAGCTGTTTTTT. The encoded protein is CSARQGAGELFF.

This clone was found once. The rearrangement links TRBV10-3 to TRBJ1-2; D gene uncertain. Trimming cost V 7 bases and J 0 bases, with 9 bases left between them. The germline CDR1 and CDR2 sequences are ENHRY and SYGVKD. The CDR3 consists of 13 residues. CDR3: CAITGSSNYGYTF. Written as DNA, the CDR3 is TGTGCCATCACCGGGAGTTCTAACTATGGCTACACCTTC.

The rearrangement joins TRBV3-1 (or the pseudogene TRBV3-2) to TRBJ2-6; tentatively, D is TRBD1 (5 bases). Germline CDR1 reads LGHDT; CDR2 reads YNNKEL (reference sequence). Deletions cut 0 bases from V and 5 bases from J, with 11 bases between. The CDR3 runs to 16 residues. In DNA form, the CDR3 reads TGTGCCAGCAGCCAAGAGACAGCCACCTGGGCCAACGTCCTGACTTTC. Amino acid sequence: CASSQETATWANVLTF.

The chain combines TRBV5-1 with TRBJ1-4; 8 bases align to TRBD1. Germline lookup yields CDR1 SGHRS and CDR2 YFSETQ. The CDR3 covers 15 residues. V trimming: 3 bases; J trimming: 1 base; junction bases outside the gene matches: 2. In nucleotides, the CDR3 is TGCGCCAGCAGCTACGGACAGGGAACTAATGAAAAACTGTTTTTT. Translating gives CASSYGQGTNEKLFF. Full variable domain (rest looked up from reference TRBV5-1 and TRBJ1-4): KAGVTQTPRYLIKTRGQQVTLSCSPISGHRSVSWYQQTPGQGLQFLFEYFSETQRNKGNFPGRFSGRQFSNSRSEMNVSTLELGDSALYLCASSYGQGTNEKLFFGSGTQLSVL.